Below are 16 T cell receptor beta chains sequenced from a single sample in a study of pediatric ulcerative colitis. The protocol was immunoSEQ multiplex PCR, while the TCRdb copy is restricted to in-frame clones and leaves out a portion. The data show around 4,600 clones, just over 90% seen once. The specimen was blood. The receptors were gathered from a boy aged 5-17 years who was a control in a study of pediatric ulcerative colitis.

The chain employs TRBV2 and TRBJ2-1, with 9 bases fitting TRBD2. Germline CDR1 reads SNHLY; CDR2 reads FYNNEI. Trimming at V came to 3 bases and at J to 8 bases, leaving 11 bases not matched to a gene. The CDR3 runs to 16 residues. The CDR3, as DNA: TGTGCCAGCAGTGATCTGGCTAGCGGGATATCCCATGAGCAGTTCTTC. Protein sequence: CASSDLASGISHEQFF.

This sequence joins TRBV4-1 and TRBJ2-5, with 7 positions matching TRBD2. V lost 0 bases, J lost 6 bases, and 10 bases stayed unmatched. CDR1 is MGHRA, CDR2 YSYEKL, per germline. The CDR3 has 16 residues. The CDR3 region has the DNA TGCGCCAGCAGCCAAGAAGCGGGTGGGGGAGGGAAGACCCAGTACTTC. Its protein is CASSQEAGGGGKTQYF.

The rearrangement links TRBV5-6 to TRBJ1-2; TRBD1 is a possible D gene (5 bases). Per germline, CDR1 SGHDT and CDR2 YYEEEE. V was shortened by 4 bases and J by 4 bases, with 11 bases between the two germline ends. The length of the CDR3 is 13 residues. The CDR3 region has the DNA TGTGCCAGCAGCCCCGGGACGCTCTATGGCTACACCTTC. It codes for CASSPGTLYGYTF.

The table lists this clone with a count of one. The rearrangement links TRBV27 to TRBJ1-2, with 8 bases aligning to TRBD1. V lost 2 bases and J lost 0; bases outside the gene matches: 26. Germline assignment: CDR1 MNHEY and CDR2 SMNVEV (reference sequence). The CDR3 totals 23 residues. DNA of the CDR3: TGTGCCAGCAGTTTAGCCCCCCCCAATCCAGGACAGGGAAAGGGTAAAGCTAACTATGGCTACACCTTC. Translated, it gives CASSLAPPNPGQGKGKANYGYTF.

The V call is TRBV6-5, the J call TRBJ1-1; no clear D gene. The CDR3 has 13 amino acids. The germline CDR1 and CDR2 sequences are MNHEY and SVGAGI. The V end was cut by 0 bases, the J end by 7 bases, with 9 bases between. CDR3 sequence reads: CASSYSRVGEAFF. CDR3 DNA sequence: TGTGCCAGCAGTTACTCGCGGGTGGGTGAAGCTTTCTTT.

In its sample, this clone was seen a few times. The chain combines TRBV19 with TRBJ1-1; D remains unclear. V lost 0 bases to trimming and J lost 7 bases, with 9 bases between them. The CDR3 contains 13 residues. Germline CDR1 and CDR2: LNHDA and SQIVND (reference sequence). CDR3 region: CASSIDVSREAFF. The CDR3 nucleotides read TGTGCCAGTAGTATAGATGTATCCCGTGAAGCTTTCTTT.

This sequence joins TRBV2 and TRBJ2-7, with D hard to call. Trimming pared 0 bases from V and 6 bases from J, leaving 9 bases between. Germline V gene sequence: CDR1 SNHLY, CDR2 FYNNEI. The CDR3 is 13 amino acids. CDR3 sequence (DNA): TGTGCCAGCAGTGAAGCAAGGTCGGGCGAGCAGTACTTC. Its protein product is CASSEARSGEQYF.

This chain connects TRBV9 to TRBJ1-1; 7 bases align to TRBD1. This CDR3 region has 14 residues. Germline trimming cut 7 bases from V and 4 bases from J; bases unmatched to any gene: 10. Looked up from germline, CDR1 is SGDLS and CDR2 is YYNGEE. DNA of the CDR3: TGTGCCAGCGCCCAGGGGGTGGCAGGCACTGAAGCTTTCTTT. Protein: CASAQGVAGTEAFF.

This clone was detected only once. The chain recombines TRBV7-9 with TRBJ2-1; D not resolved. The CDR3 totals 14 residues. V dropped 5 bases and J dropped 3 bases, with 11 bases sitting between them. Germline CDR1 reads SEHNR; CDR2 reads FQNEAQ (reference sequence). CDR3: CASSAGRVYNEQFF. Written as DNA, the CDR3 is TGTGCCAGCAGCGCCGGTAGGGTCTACAATGAGCAGTTCTTC.

This clone showed up just once. This rearrangement joins TRBV6-1 to TRBJ2-7; D gene ambiguous. Germline V gene sequence: CDR1 MNHNS, CDR2 SASEGT. V was trimmed by 7 bases and J by 3 bases, leaving 13 bases between them. The CDR3 is 13 amino acids. CDR3 amino acids: CASIGTVGYEQYV. Here the CDR3 DNA reads TGTGCCAGCATCGGCACGGTGGGCTACGAGCAGTACGTC.

The chain combines TRBV29-1 with TRBJ1-2, with TRBD1 matching 7 bases. CDR1 is SQVTM and CDR2 is ANQGSEA in the germline V gene. The CDR3 runs 11 residues. V gave up 6 bases and J gave up 5 bases; unmatched junction bases: 3. The CDR3 nucleotides read TGCAGCGTCCGGACAGGTTATGGCTACACCTTC. Amino acids: CSVRTGYGYTF.

This clone has only a few counts. As DNA, the CDR3 is TGTGCCATCAGTGATGGGGTTACAGTGAACTATGGCTACACCTTC. It codes for CAISDGVTVNYGYTF. The chain couples TRBV10-3 to TRBJ1-2; D uncertain. This CDR3 spans 15 amino acids. Germline V gives CDR1 ENHRY, CDR2 SYGVKD. V dropped 3 bases and J dropped 2 bases, with 13 bases sitting between them.

The chain is built from TRBV19 and TRBJ1-5; 8 bases line up with TRBD1. CDR1 is LNHDA and CDR2 is SQIVND in the germline V gene (reference sequence). V was pared by 3 bases and J by 4 bases, with 5 bases of the junction left unmatched. CDR3 length: 15 amino acids. Written as DNA, the CDR3 is TGTGCCAGTAGTATCGACAGGGGAGGGAATCAGCCCCAGCATTTT. Translating it yields CASSIDRGGNQPQHF.

Only a few counts were recorded for this clone. V and J are TRBV5-1 and TRBJ1-5; D not resolved. This CDR3 is 13 amino acids long. V lost 0 bases and J lost 5, with 6 bases in between. Germline values: CDR1 SGHRS, CDR2 YFSETQ. Here the CDR3 DNA reads TGCGCCAGCAGCTTGGGGCCAGATCAGCCCCAGCATTTT. Translating it yields CASSLGPDQPQHF.

The gene calls are TRBV4-1 and TRBJ2-6; TRBD1 agrees at 8 bases. The germline V gene has CDR1 MGHRA and CDR2 YSYEKL. The CDR3 loop spans 17 amino acids. The V and J ends lost 4 bases and 0 bases, in that order; junction bases with no gene match: 5. For the CDR3, the DNA is TGCGCCAGCAGCCTCCAGGGGGCCCGCTCTGGGGCCAACGTCCTGACTTTC. It specifies CASSLQGARSGANVLTF.

This rearrangement joins TRBV7-9 to TRBJ2-7; no definite D call. The CDR3 has 14 amino acids. V was cut by 3 bases and J by 3 bases, with 12 bases left in between. Germline CDR1 SEHNR, CDR2 FQNEAQ (reference sequence). CDR3 residues: CASSFSGVGYEQYF. Here the CDR3 DNA reads TGTGCCAGCAGCTTTTCAGGTGTTGGCTACGAGCAGTACTTC.